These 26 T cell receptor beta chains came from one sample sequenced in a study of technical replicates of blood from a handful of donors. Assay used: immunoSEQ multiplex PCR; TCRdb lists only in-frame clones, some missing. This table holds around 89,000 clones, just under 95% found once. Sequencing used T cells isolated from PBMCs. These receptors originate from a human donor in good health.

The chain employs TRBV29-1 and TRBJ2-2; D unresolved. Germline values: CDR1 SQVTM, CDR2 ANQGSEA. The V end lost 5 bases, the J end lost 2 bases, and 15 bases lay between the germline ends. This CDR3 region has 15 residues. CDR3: CSVSEVNQNTGELFF. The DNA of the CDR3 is TGCAGCGTTAGTGAGGTCAATCAAAACACCGGGGAGCTGTTTTTT.

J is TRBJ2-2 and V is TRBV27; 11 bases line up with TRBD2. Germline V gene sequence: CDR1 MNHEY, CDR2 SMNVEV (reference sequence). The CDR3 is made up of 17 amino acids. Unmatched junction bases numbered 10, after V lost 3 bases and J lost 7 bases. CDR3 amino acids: CASSFILAGGRGGELFF. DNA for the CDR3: TGTGCCAGCAGTTTCATTCTAGCGGGGGGCAGGGGCGGGGAGCTGTTTTTT.

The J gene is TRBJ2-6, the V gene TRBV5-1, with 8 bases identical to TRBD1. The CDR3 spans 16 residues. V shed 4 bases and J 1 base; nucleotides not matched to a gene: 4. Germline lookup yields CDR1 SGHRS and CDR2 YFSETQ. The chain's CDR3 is CASSEDRVSGANVLTF. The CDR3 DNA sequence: TGCGCCAGCAGCGAGGACAGGGTTTCTGGGGCCAACGTCCTGACTTTC.

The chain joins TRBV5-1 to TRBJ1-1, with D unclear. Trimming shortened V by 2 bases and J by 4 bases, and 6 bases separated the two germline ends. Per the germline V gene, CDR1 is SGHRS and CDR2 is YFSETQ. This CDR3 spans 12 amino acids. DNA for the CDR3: TGCGCCAGCAGCTTCGGTAGCACTGAAGCTTTCTTT. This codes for CASSFGSTEAFF.

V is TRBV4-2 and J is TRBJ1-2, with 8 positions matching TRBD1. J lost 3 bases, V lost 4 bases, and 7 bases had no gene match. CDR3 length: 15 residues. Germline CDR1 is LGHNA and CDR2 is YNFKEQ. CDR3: CASSPRTGIYYGYTF. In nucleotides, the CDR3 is TGTGCCAGCAGCCCGAGGACAGGGATCTACTATGGCTACACCTTC.

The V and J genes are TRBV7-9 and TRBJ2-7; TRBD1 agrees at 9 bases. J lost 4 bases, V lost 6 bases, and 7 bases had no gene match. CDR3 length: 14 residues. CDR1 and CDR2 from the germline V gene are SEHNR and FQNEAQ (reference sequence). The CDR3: CASSETGGWYEQYF. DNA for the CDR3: TGTGCCAGCAGTGAAACAGGGGGCTGGTACGAGCAGTACTTC.

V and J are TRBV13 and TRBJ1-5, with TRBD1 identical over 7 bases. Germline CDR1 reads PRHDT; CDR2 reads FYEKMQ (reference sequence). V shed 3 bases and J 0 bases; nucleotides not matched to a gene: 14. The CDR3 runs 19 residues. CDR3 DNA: TGTGCCAGCAGCTTGTCCGGACAGGCGCTGATTTATAGCAATCAGCCCCAGCATTTT. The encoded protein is CASSLSGQALIYSNQPQHF.

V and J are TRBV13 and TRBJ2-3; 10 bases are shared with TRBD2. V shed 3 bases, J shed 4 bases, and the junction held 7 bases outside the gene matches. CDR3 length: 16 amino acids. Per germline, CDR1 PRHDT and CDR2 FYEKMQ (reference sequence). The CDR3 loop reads CASSFISGRSADTQYF. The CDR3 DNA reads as TGTGCCAGCAGCTTCATTAGCGGGAGGTCTGCAGATACGCAGTATTTT.

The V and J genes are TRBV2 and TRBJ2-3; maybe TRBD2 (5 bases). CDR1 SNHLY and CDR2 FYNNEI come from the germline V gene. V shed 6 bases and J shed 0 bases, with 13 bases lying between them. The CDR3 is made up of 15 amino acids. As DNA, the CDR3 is TGTGCCAGCAGCCGGGGAGTTGTTAGCACAGATACGCAGTATTTT. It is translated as CASSRGVVSTDTQYF.

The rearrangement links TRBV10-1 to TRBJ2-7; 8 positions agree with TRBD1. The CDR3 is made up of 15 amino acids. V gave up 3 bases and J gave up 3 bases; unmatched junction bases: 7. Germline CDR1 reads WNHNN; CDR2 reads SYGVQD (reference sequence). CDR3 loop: CASSDAGTGDYEQYF. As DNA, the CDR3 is TGCGCCAGCAGTGATGCCGGGACAGGAGACTACGAGCAGTACTTC.

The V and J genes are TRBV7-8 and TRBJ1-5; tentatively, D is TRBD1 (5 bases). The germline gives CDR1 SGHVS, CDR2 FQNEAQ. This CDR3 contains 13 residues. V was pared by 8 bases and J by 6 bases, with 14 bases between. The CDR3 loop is CASRQSPSQPQHF. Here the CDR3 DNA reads TGTGCCAGCCGACAGTCTCCATCTCAGCCCCAGCATTTT.

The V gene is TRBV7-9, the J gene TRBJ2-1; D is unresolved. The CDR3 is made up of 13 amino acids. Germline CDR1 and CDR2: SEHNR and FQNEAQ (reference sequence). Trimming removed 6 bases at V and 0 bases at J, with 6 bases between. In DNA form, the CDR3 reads TGTGCCAGCAGGTCCAGCTCCTACAATGAGCAGTTCTTC. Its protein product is CASRSSSYNEQFF.

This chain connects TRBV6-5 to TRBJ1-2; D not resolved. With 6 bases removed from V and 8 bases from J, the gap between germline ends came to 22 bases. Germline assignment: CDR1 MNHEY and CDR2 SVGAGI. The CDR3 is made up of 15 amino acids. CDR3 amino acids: CASSLTRLPFTGYTF. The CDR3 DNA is TGTGCCAGCAGCCTCACGCGGCTGCCGTTCACCGGCTACACCTTC.

The chain's CDR3 is CASSFMGLAYEQYF. CDR3 DNA sequence: TGTGCCAGCAGTTTTATGGGACTAGCTTACGAGCAGTACTTC. V usage is TRBV11-2 and J usage is TRBJ2-7, with 9 bases fitting TRBD2. CDR3 length: 14 residues. V shed 6 bases, J shed 4 bases, and the junction held 7 bases outside the gene matches. Germline V gene sequence: CDR1 SGHAT, CDR2 FQNNGV.

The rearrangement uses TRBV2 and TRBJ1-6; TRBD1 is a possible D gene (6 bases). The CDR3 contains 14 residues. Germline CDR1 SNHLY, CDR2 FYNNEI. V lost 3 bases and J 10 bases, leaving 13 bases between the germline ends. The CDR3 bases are TGTGCCAGCAGTGAGTTGACAGGCAGGTCACCCCTCCACTTT. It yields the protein CASSELTGRSPLHF.

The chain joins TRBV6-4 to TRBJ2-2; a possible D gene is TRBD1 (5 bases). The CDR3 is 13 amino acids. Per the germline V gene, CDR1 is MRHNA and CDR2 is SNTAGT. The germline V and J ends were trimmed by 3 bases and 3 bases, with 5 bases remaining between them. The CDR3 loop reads CASSEGDTGELFF. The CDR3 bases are TGTGCCAGCAGTGAAGGGGACACCGGGGAGCTGTTTTTT.

The CDR3, as DNA: TGTGCCAGCAGTTTACCCCAGGGGGGTTACTATGGCTACACCTTC. This encodes CASSLPQGGYYGYTF. The gene calls are TRBV28 and TRBJ1-2, with 7 bases matching TRBD1. This CDR3 region has 15 residues. Germline trimming cut 2 bases from V and 3 bases from J; bases unmatched to any gene: 6. Germline loops: CDR1 MDHEN, CDR2 SYDVKM.

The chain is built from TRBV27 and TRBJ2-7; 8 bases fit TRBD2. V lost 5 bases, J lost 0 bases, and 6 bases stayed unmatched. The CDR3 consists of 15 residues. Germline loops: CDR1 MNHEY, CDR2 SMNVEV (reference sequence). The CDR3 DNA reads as TGTGCCAGCAGTACTAGCGGCACACCCTCCTACGAGCAGTACTTC. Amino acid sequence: CASSTSGTPSYEQYF.

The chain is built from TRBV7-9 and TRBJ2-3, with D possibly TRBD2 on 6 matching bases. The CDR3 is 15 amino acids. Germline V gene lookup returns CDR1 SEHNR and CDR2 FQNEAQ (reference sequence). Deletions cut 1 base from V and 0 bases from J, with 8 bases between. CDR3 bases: TGTGCCAGCAGCTTAGACGCGGGGAGCACAGATACGCAGTATTTT. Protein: CASSLDAGSTDTQYF.

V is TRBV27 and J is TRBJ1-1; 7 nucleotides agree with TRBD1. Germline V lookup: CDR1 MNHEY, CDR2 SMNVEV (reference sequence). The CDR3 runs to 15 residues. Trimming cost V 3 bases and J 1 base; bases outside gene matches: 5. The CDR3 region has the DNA TGTGCCAGCAGTTTTTTAGGGACAGCGAACACTGAAGCTTTCTTT. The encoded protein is CASSFLGTANTEAFF.

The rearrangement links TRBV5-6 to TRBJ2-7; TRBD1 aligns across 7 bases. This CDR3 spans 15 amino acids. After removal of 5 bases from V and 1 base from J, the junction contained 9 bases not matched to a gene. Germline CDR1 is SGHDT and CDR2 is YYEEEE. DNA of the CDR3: TGTGCCAGCAGTTACAGGGGCATTGAATCCTACGAGCAGTACTTC. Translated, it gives CASSYRGIESYEQYF.

The CDR3 spells CASSIPASGYNEQFF. In nucleotides, the CDR3 is TGTGCCAGTAGTATCCCAGCTAGCGGTTACAATGAGCAGTTCTTC. The chain is built from TRBV19 and TRBJ2-1, with 7 bases matching TRBD2. In germline, CDR1 is LNHDA, CDR2 SQIVND (reference sequence). This CDR3 has 15 residues. With 3 bases clipped from V and 4 bases from J, the junction kept 6 bases outside the gene matches. Full variable domain (rest looked up from reference TRBV19 and TRBJ2-1): DGGITQSPKYLFRKEGQNVTLSCEQNLNHDAMYWYRQDPGQGLRLIYYSQIVNDFQKGDIAEGYSVSREKKESFPLTVTSAQKNPTAFYLCASSIPASGYNEQFFGPGTRLTVL.

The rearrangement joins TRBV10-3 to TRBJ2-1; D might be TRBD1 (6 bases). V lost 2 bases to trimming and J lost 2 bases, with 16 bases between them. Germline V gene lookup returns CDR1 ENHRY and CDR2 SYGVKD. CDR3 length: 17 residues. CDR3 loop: CAISEAFRGWAYNEQFF. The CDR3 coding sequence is TGTGCCATCAGTGAGGCTTTTAGGGGGTGGGCCTACAATGAGCAGTTCTTC.

Written as DNA, the CDR3 is TGTGCCAGCAGTTTTGGATGGACTAGGGGTATGTTTAACTATGGCTACACCTTC. Residues: CASSFGWTRGMFNYGYTF. J is TRBJ1-2 and V is TRBV28; TRBD1 might be the D (5 bases). V lost 3 bases and J 1 base, leaving 21 bases between the germline ends. Looked up from germline, CDR1 is MDHEN and CDR2 is SYDVKM. The length of the CDR3 is 18 residues.

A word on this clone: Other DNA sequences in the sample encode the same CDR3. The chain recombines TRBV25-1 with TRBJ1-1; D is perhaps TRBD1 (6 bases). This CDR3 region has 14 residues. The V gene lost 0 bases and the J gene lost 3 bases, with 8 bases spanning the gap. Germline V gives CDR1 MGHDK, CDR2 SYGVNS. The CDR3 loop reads CASSEYRQDTEAFF. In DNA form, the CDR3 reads TGTGCCAGCAGTGAATACCGACAGGACACTGAAGCTTTCTTT.

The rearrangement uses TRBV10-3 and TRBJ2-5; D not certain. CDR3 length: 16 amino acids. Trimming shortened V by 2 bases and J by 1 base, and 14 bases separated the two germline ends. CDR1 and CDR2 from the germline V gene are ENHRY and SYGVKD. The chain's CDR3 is CAISERRLVAQETQYF. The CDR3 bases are TGTGCCATCAGTGAGCGACGGCTGGTAGCCCAAGAGACCCAGTACTTC.